The sequence of this TCR beta chain was determined in a study of blood T cell repertoires in COVID-19. About the study: Acute and convalescent COVID-19 samples came from the United States, Italy and Spain. PBMCs, B-cell-depleted T cells, or T cells were the source of the cDNA or gDNA that made up the material.

Germline values: CDR1 MGHRA, CDR2 YSYEKL. With 4 bases clipped from V and 6 bases from J, the junction kept 6 bases outside the gene matches. The CDR3 is 14 residues long. The authors' processing: Reference gene primers were amplified, and this amplification served to estimate nucleated cell counts. Assay used: immunoSEQ multiplex PCR; TCRdb lists only in-frame clones, some missing. V and J calls and clone size are as listed in that table; D and trimming were resolved from the DNA. The top ten clones hold 2% to 3% of a sample with 90,000 to 120,000 clones, approximately 88% of them seen once. This rearrangement joins TRBV4-1 to TRBJ2-3, with 8 bases that match TRBD1. The receptor's source is a human donor in a cohort sampled during active COVID-19. Sequenced: peripheral blood. The CDR3 DNA is TGCGCCAGCAGCCCAGGGGGCAAGGGGGATACGCAGTATTTT. Its translation is CASSPGGKGDTQYF.